This entry lists 30 T cell receptor beta chains sequenced from one sample in a study of OX40 agonist ivuxolimab in advanced cancers. Libraries were prepared by immunoSEQ multiplex PCR; TCRdb keeps only in-frame clonotypes and omits some of them. The sample includes some 150,000 clones, around nine tenths of them seen just once. The sample in question was CD4+ or CD8+ T cells sorted from blood, obtained in a trial of the OX40 agonist ivuxolimab. The receptors come from an adult with an advanced solid tumor such as melanoma, head and neck, liver or kidney cancer.

The chain has TRBV15 and TRBJ1-2; possibly TRBD1 for D (5 bases). V was shortened by 1 base and J by 4 bases, with 10 bases between the two germline ends. Germline V gene lookup returns CDR1 LNHNV and CDR2 YYDKDF (reference sequence). This CDR3 has 14 amino acids. The CDR3 sequence is CATSRGDGGYGYTF. CDR3 bases: TGTGCCACCAGCAGAGGAGACGGGGGCTATGGCTACACCTTC.

As DNA, the CDR3 is TGTGCCAGCAGCTACGGGGGACAGCACACAGATACGCAGTATTTT. Its protein product is CASSYGGQHTDTQYF. The V gene is TRBV5-8, the J gene TRBJ2-3; a weak D match, TRBD1 (7 bases). The V gene lost 3 bases and the J gene lost 2 bases, with 13 bases spanning the gap. The CDR3 runs to 15 residues. Germline CDR1 is SGHTS and CDR2 is YDEGEE. Variable domain in full (rest from reference TRBV5-8 and TRBJ2-3): EAGVTQSPTHLIKTRGQQATLRCSPISGHTSVYWYQQALGLGLQFLLWYDEGEERNRGNFPPRFSGRQFPNYSSELNVNALELEDSALYLCASSYGGQHTDTQYFGPGTRLTVL.

This clone was found once. This sequence joins TRBV5-1 and TRBJ1-1; D is possibly TRBD1 (5 bases). This CDR3 region has 14 residues. Trimming removed 4 bases from V and 1 base from J, with 11 bases in between. Looked up from germline, CDR1 is SGHRS and CDR2 is YFSETQ. The CDR3 reads CASSGQGGNTEAFF. CDR3 nucleotides: TGCGCCAGCAGCGGGCAGGGAGGGAACACTGAAGCTTTCTTT.

This clone was recorded only once. The chain is built from TRBV25-1 and TRBJ1-6; maybe TRBD1 (5 bases). The germline V gene encodes CDR1 MGHDK and CDR2 SYGVNS. The CDR3 runs 14 residues. V dropped 4 bases and J dropped 9 bases, with 13 bases sitting between them. Written as DNA, the CDR3 is TGTGCCAGCAGTGTTGAGTATCAGGGTTCACCCCTCCACTTT. It specifies CASSVEYQGSPLHF.

The chain combines TRBV9 with TRBJ1-2; D ambiguous. Germline CDR1 is SGDLS and CDR2 is YYNGEE. With 4 bases removed from V and 0 bases from J, the gap between germline ends came to 16 bases. The CDR3 is 16 residues long. The CDR3, as DNA: TGTGCCAGCAGCCCGGAGGACCGACTCGCTAACTATGGCTACACCTTC. This codes for CASSPEDRLANYGYTF.

The V gene is TRBV11-2, the J gene TRBJ2-2, with 8 bases lining up with TRBD2. Looked up from germline, CDR1 is SGHAT and CDR2 is FQNNGV. Trimming cost V 8 bases and J 4 bases; bases outside gene matches: 6. The CDR3 consists of 14 residues. The CDR3 sequence is CASAPSGSTGELFF. In nucleotides, the CDR3 is TGTGCCAGCGCTCCTAGCGGGTCCACCGGGGAGCTGTTTTTT.

The chain couples TRBV5-1 to TRBJ1-1; 10 positions agree with TRBD1. This CDR3 has 14 residues. V shed 0 bases and J 7 bases; nucleotides not matched to a gene: 3. Germline lookup yields CDR1 SGHRS and CDR2 YFSETQ. CDR3 sequence reads: CASSLVGTGVEAFF. As DNA, the CDR3 is TGCGCCAGCAGCTTGGTTGGGACAGGGGTTGAAGCTTTCTTT.

The rearrangement joins TRBV19 to TRBJ2-1, with 8 bases fitting TRBD2. Trimming cost V 7 bases and J 10 bases; bases outside gene matches: 3. CDR1 and CDR2 (germline): LNHDA, SQIVND (reference sequence). This CDR3 is built from 11 residues. The CDR3, as DNA: TGTGCCAGTAAGGGCGGGAGGGAGCAGTTCTTC. It is translated as CASKGGREQFF.

The chain combines TRBV7-8 with TRBJ1-2, with D tentatively TRBD1 (6 bases). This CDR3 comprises 14 residues. V lost 4 bases and J 4 bases, leaving 13 bases between the germline ends. CDR1 SGHVS and CDR2 FQNEAQ come from the germline V gene. CDR3: CASSSTLDSYGYTF. The CDR3 bases are TGTGCCAGCAGCTCGACCTTGGACAGCTATGGCTACACCTTC.

The rearrangement links TRBV4-3 to TRBJ1-1; 7 nucleotides match TRBD1. Germline trimming cut 0 bases from V and 3 bases from J; bases unmatched to any gene: 4. CDR3 length equals 15 residues. CDR1 is LGHNA, CDR2 YSLEER, per germline. The CDR3 DNA reads TGCGCCAGCAGCCAAGAGAGGGGGCCGTACACTGAAGCTTTCTTT. Protein: CASSQERGPYTEAFF.

This clone was seen more than once but under ten times. V and J are TRBV11-2 and TRBJ2-1; 8 nucleotides line up with TRBD2. V lost 0 bases to trimming and J lost 10 bases; unmatched junction nucleotides: 2. CDR1 is SGHAT and CDR2 is FQNNGV in the germline V gene. The CDR3 is 13 amino acids. In nucleotides, the CDR3 is TGTGCCAGCAGCTTAGAAACTAGCGGAGAGCAGTTCTTC. It yields the protein CASSLETSGEQFF. The whole variable domain, filled in from reference TRBV11-2 and TRBJ2-1, reads EAGVAQSPRYKIIEKRQSVAFWCNPISGHATLYWYQQILGQGPKLLIQFQNNGVVDDSQLPKDRFSAERLKGVDSTLKIQPAKLEDSAVYLCASSLETSGEQFFGPGTRLTVL.

This clone was seen just once. V is TRBV4-1 and J is TRBJ1-1; no reliable D call. This CDR3 has 14 amino acids. V was shortened by 1 base and J by 6 bases, with 12 bases between the two germline ends. Germline V gives CDR1 MGHRA, CDR2 YSYEKL. The CDR3 loop is CASSQGETLSEAFF. The CDR3 bases are TGCGCCAGCAGCCAAGGGGAAACGCTCTCTGAAGCTTTCTTT.

V gene TRBV7-9 combines with J gene TRBJ2-1; no clear D. The germline V gene encodes CDR1 SEHNR and CDR2 FQNEAQ (reference sequence). The CDR3 consists of 14 residues. The V gene lost 0 bases and the J gene lost 9 bases, with 12 bases spanning the gap. In nucleotides, the CDR3 is TGTGCCAGCAGCTTAGCTAGTAGAGGAAGTGAGCAGTTCTTC. Protein product: CASSLASRGSEQFF.

This clone was found once. V gene TRBV5-6 combines with J gene TRBJ2-2; D gene unclear. Germline loops: CDR1 SGHDT, CDR2 YYEEEE. The CDR3 sequence is 13 residues long. V dropped 0 bases and J dropped 5 bases, with 5 bases sitting between them. The CDR3 DNA reads as TGTGCCAGCAGCTTGGTTCAGACCGGGGAGCTGTTTTTT. Its translation: CASSLVQTGELFF.

The sample holds a few counts of this clone. V gene TRBV28 combines with J gene TRBJ1-2; D is ambiguous. The germline V and J ends were trimmed by 3 bases and 3 bases, with 8 bases remaining between them. The CDR3 loop spans 13 amino acids. Germline-derived CDR1 and CDR2 are MDHEN and SYDVKM. CDR3: CASSLVQHYGYTF. The DNA of the CDR3 is TGTGCCAGCAGTTTGGTGCAGCACTATGGCTACACCTTC.

The genes are TRBV6-1 and TRBJ2-4; the D gene is possibly TRBD2 (5 bases). The germline CDR1 and CDR2 sequences are MNHNS and SASEGT. V was cut by 5 bases and J by 4 bases, with 9 bases left in between. This CDR3 region has 13 residues. The CDR3 is CASSPRGKNIQYF. CDR3 DNA: TGTGCCAGCAGTCCCCGGGGAAAAAACATTCAGTACTTC.

This CDR3 is CASLAQSKSGGYTF. The CDR3 nucleotides are TGTGCCAGCTTGGCTCAATCGAAGAGTGGTGGCTACACCTTC. The rearrangement joins TRBV2 to TRBJ1-2; D gene uncertain. Trimming took 8 bases from V and 7 from J, leaving 20 bases between them. The CDR3 loop spans 14 amino acids. Germline assignment: CDR1 SNHLY and CDR2 FYNNEI.

This sequence joins TRBV19 and TRBJ2-7; the D call may be TRBD1 or TRBD2 (5 bases each). The germline V gene encodes CDR1 LNHDA and CDR2 SQIVND (reference sequence). This CDR3 region has 15 residues. The V end was cut by 3 bases, the J end by 3 bases, with 15 bases between. CDR3 protein: CASSMGTPEGYEQYF. The CDR3 nucleotides are TGTGCCAGTAGTATGGGGACCCCAGAGGGCTACGAGCAGTACTTC. Full variable domain (remainder filled in from reference TRBV19 and TRBJ2-7): DGGITQSPKYLFRKEGQNVTLSCEQNLNHDAMYWYRQDPGQGLRLIYYSQIVNDFQKGDIAEGYSVSREKKESFPLTVTSAQKNPTAFYLCASSMGTPEGYEQYFGPGTRLTVT.

The chain uses TRBV5-6 and TRBJ1-2; the D gene is possibly TRBD1 (6 bases). Germline CDR1 and CDR2: SGHDT and YYEEEE. V gave up 2 bases and J gave up 0 bases, with 8 bases separating them. The CDR3 length is 14 residues. The CDR3 coding sequence is TGTGCCAGCAGCTTACAGGGTACTAACTATGGCTACACCTTC. Translated: CASSLQGTNYGYTF. Drawing the rest from reference TRBV5-6 and TRBJ1-2, the complete variable domain is DAGVTQSPTHLIKTRGQQVTLRCSPKSGHDTVSWYQQALGQGPQFIFQYYEEEERQRGNFPDRFSGHQFPNYSSELNVNALLLGDSALYLCASSLQGTNYGYTFGSGTRLTVV.

V and J are TRBV2 and TRBJ1-1, with D perhaps matching TRBD1 (5 bases). CDR1 is SNHLY and CDR2 is FYNNEI in the germline V gene. The CDR3 extends over 14 amino acids. V shed 6 bases and J shed 5 bases, with 16 bases lying between them. The CDR3 here is CASRGVGGETEAFF. The CDR3, as DNA: TGTGCCAGCAGGGGAGTGGGGGGAGAGACTGAAGCTTTCTTT.

V usage is TRBV18 and J usage is TRBJ1-1; no clear D gene. V was shortened by 3 bases and J by 1 base, with 9 bases between the two germline ends. CDR1 is KGHSH, CDR2 LQKENI, per germline. The CDR3 consists of 14 residues. The CDR3 DNA is TGTGCCAGCTCACCGGTGGTTCCGAACACTGAAGCTTTCTTT. Its protein is CASSPVVPNTEAFF.

The rearrangement uses TRBV19 and TRBJ1-1; D ambiguous. The CDR3 has 14 residues. V shed 0 bases and J shed 2 bases, with 7 bases lying between them. CDR1 is LNHDA, CDR2 SQIVND, per germline (reference sequence). The CDR3 bases are TGTGCCAGTAGTATAGAACAGCCCAACACTGAAGCTTTCTTT. It yields the protein CASSIEQPNTEAFF.

The chain has TRBV20-1 and TRBJ1-5, with D uncertain. Per the germline V gene, CDR1 is DFQATT and CDR2 is SNEGSKA (reference sequence). The V end lost 2 bases, the J end lost 11 bases, and 10 bases lay between the germline ends. CDR3 size: 11 residues. CDR3 protein: CSARWWGSQHF. The CDR3, as DNA: TGCAGTGCTAGATGGTGGGGATCCCAGCATTTT.

The J gene is TRBJ1-5, the V gene TRBV19; no firm D call. Per the germline V gene, CDR1 is LNHDA and CDR2 is SQIVND (reference sequence). V gave up 1 base and J gave up 0 bases, with 10 bases separating them. CDR3 size: 16 residues. CDR3 sequence: CASSIVVGYSNQPQHF. The CDR3 DNA reads as TGTGCCAGTAGTATAGTCGTAGGCTATAGCAATCAGCCCCAGCATTTT.

V is TRBV30 and J is TRBJ2-7; D is ambiguous. Germline V gene data show CDR1 as GTSNPN and CDR2 as SVGIG (reference sequence). Deletions cut 2 bases from V and 3 bases from J, with 8 bases between. CDR3 size: 12 residues. The CDR3 here is CAWSFLFYEQYF. For the CDR3, the DNA is TGTGCCTGGAGTTTCCTCTTCTACGAGCAGTACTTC.

This rearrangement joins TRBV28 to TRBJ2-7; possible D gene TRBD1, 5 bases. The CDR3 loop spans 14 amino acids. In germline, CDR1 is MDHEN, CDR2 SYDVKM. The V gene lost 6 bases and the J gene lost 0 bases, with 12 bases spanning the gap. The CDR3 protein is CASRTATGSYEQYF. In DNA, the CDR3 is TGTGCCAGCAGGACAGCCACCGGCTCCTACGAGCAGTACTTC.

The chain is built from TRBV5-4 and TRBJ2-6, with D perhaps being TRBD1 or TRBD2 (7 bases each). This CDR3 is 19 amino acids long. Germline V gene data show CDR1 as SGHNT and CDR2 as YYREEE (reference sequence). V lost 0 bases, J lost 0 bases, and 16 bases lay in between. The chain's CDR3 is CASSLGFRGGTSGANVLTF. In DNA, the CDR3 is TGTGCCAGCAGCTTGGGGTTCAGGGGGGGAACCTCTGGGGCCAACGTCCTGACTTTC.

This chain uses TRBV5-1 with TRBJ1-1; D is ambiguous. This CDR3 comprises 15 residues. Between the trimmed V and J ends, which lost 1 base and 0 bases, there was a span of 10 bases. The germline V gene has CDR1 SGHRS and CDR2 YFSETQ. The chain's CDR3 is CASSLSRRLNTEAFF. The CDR3 DNA follows: TGCGCCAGCAGCTTGTCTCGGCGGCTGAACACTGAAGCTTTCTTT. The full variable domain, its missing parts supplied by reference TRBV5-1 and TRBJ1-1, is KAGVTQTPRYLIKTRGQQVTLSCSPISGHRSVSWYQQTPGQGLQFLFEYFSETQRNKGNFPGRFSGRQFSNSRSEMNVSTLELGDSALYLCASSLSRRLNTEAFFGQGTRLTVV.

V is TRBV19 and J is TRBJ1-1; weak D call: TRBD1 (6 bases). CDR1 is LNHDA and CDR2 is SQIVND in the germline V gene (reference sequence). The CDR3 sequence is 12 residues long. Trimming took 4 bases from V and 10 from J, leaving 13 bases between them. DNA for the CDR3: TGTGCCAGTAGTAACTACAGGGATTCAGCTTTCTTT. This sequence encodes CASSNYRDSAFF.

The CDR3 loop is CASSPDPGETQYF. DNA of the CDR3: TGTGCCAGTAGCCCGGACCCCGGTGAGACCCAGTACTTC. The V and J genes are TRBV19 and TRBJ2-5; D not resolved. Trimming stripped 6 bases from V and 5 bases from J, with 13 bases between. Germline V CDR1 and CDR2: LNHDA, SQIVND (reference sequence). The CDR3 runs 13 residues.